Following are 20 T cell receptor beta chains from one sample sequenced in a study of cytomegalovirus exposure and HLA in healthy donors. Both 60 Vbeta primers and 13 Jbeta primers went into the PCR. Profiled with immunoSEQ multiplex PCR; TCRdb holds only in-frame clones, not every one. The table records roughly 130,000 clones, roughly 62% of them present only once. The material sequenced was PBMCs. The receptors stem from a man in his thirties or forties in good health and CMV-seropositive.

The chain uses TRBV5-1 and TRBJ2-1; 9 bases are shared with TRBD2. Germline loops: CDR1 SGHRS, CDR2 YFSETQ. Germline trimming cut 2 bases from V and 2 bases from J; bases unmatched to any gene: 2. The CDR3 runs 15 residues. CDR3 nucleotides: TGCGCCAGCAGCTTAGCTAGCGGGACCTACAATGAGCAGTTCTTC. Protein: CASSLASGTYNEQFF.

This clone was picked up a small number of times. The V call is TRBV5-1, the J call TRBJ2-1; TRBD2 agrees at 9 bases. The CDR3 extends over 14 amino acids. The germline V gene encodes CDR1 SGHRS and CDR2 YFSETQ. Trimming removed 3 bases from V and 7 bases from J; junction bases left unmatched: 5. The CDR3 DNA is TGCGCCAGCAGCTCCGGACTAGCGTCAAATGAGCAGTTCTTC. It specifies CASSSGLASNEQFF.

CDR3 nucleotides: TGCGCCAGCAGCCCTGGGGCAGGGGCAACTAATGAAAAACTGTTTTTT. Protein: CASSPGAGATNEKLFF. This rearrangement joins TRBV5-1 to TRBJ1-4, with D maybe TRBD1 (6 bases). The CDR3 is made up of 16 amino acids. Trimming removed 4 bases at V and 0 bases at J, with 13 bases between. Germline loops: CDR1 SGHRS, CDR2 YFSETQ.

The chain carries TRBV19 and TRBJ2-1, with D uncertain. Germline CDR1 reads LNHDA; CDR2 reads SQIVND (reference sequence). The CDR3 sequence is 15 residues long. The germline V and J ends were trimmed by 0 bases and 7 bases, with 13 bases remaining between them. The CDR3 is CASSIEGRRRNEQFF. DNA for the CDR3: TGTGCCAGTAGTATAGAGGGCAGGCGTCGGAATGAGCAGTTCTTC.

The chain employs TRBV7-9 and TRBJ1-2, with D perhaps TRBD1 (5 bases). V lost 5 bases to trimming and J lost 6 bases, with 16 bases between them. Germline CDR1 SEHNR, CDR2 FQNEAQ (reference sequence). This CDR3 region has 14 residues. The CDR3 is CASSPGLSGHGYTF. CDR3 DNA sequence: TGTGCCAGCAGCCCGGGACTCTCAGGCCATGGCTACACCTTC.

This rearrangement joins TRBV5-1 to TRBJ2-7, with D perhaps matching TRBD2 (5 bases). The germline V gene has CDR1 SGHRS and CDR2 YFSETQ. V dropped 4 bases and J dropped 2 bases, with 16 bases sitting between them. This CDR3 is 15 amino acids long. The CDR3 loop reads CASSPTLRGPYEQYF. CDR3 DNA: TGCGCCAGCAGCCCGACCTTAAGAGGGCCCTACGAGCAGTACTTC.

This chain joins TRBV7-6 and TRBJ2-1; D may be TRBD1 (6 bases). The germline gives CDR1 SGHVS, CDR2 FNYEAQ. The ends were cut back, 3 bases at V and 7 bases at J, with 10 bases in the middle. The CDR3 extends over 13 amino acids. Here the CDR3 DNA reads TGTGCCAGCAGCTTCGGCAGGGGAAATGAGCAGTTCTTC. As protein: CASSFGRGNEQFF.

This clone was recorded at least ten times. This chain uses TRBV10-3 with TRBJ1-2, with 9 bases aligning to TRBD1. The CDR3 sequence is 12 residues long. The germline CDR1 and CDR2 sequences are ENHRY and SYGVKD. V gave up 6 bases and J gave up 6 bases; unmatched junction bases: 2. DNA of the CDR3: TGTGCCATCAGGGACAGGGGAAATGGCTACACCTTC. As protein: CAIRDRGNGYTF.

The chain has TRBV6-1 and TRBJ1-3; tentative D call: TRBD1 (6 bases). Germline lookup yields CDR1 MNHNS and CDR2 SASEGT. Trimming pared 7 bases from V and 7 bases from J, leaving 17 bases between. This CDR3 contains 14 residues. CDR3 sequence: CASITGPWSNTIYF. The CDR3 DNA reads as TGTGCCAGCATCACAGGGCCCTGGAGTAACACCATATATTTT.

The chain employs TRBV5-1 and TRBJ2-7; D unresolved. The CDR3 covers 12 residues. From germline, CDR1 is SGHRS and CDR2 YFSETQ. Trimming removed 4 bases from V and 3 bases from J, with 8 bases in between. The CDR3 sequence is CASSPDIYEQYF. CDR3 bases: TGCGCCAGCAGCCCCGACATCTACGAGCAGTACTTC.

This clone was detected a few times. The gene calls are TRBV5-6 and TRBJ1-4, with D perhaps TRBD1 (6 bases). This CDR3 is 15 amino acids long. Germline CDR1 is SGHDT and CDR2 is YYEEEE. V lost 4 bases and J 6 bases, leaving 16 bases between the germline ends. In nucleotides, the CDR3 is TGTGCCAGCAGCGGAACAGGGCGAGGGGATGAAAAACTGTTTTTT. Amino acid sequence: CASSGTGRGDEKLFF.

The chain recombines TRBV18 with TRBJ2-5; 13 positions match TRBD2. The CDR3 has 16 residues. The germline CDR1 and CDR2 sequences are KGHSH and LQKENI. V was clipped by 3 bases and J by 2 bases; unmatched bases: 3. The CDR3 here is CASSPLLAGGQETQYF. The DNA of the CDR3 is TGTGCCAGCTCACCCCTACTAGCGGGAGGGCAAGAGACCCAGTACTTC.

The gene calls are TRBV19 and TRBJ2-7; the D gene is possibly TRBD2 (5 bases). The CDR3 has 12 residues. V was clipped by 5 bases and J by 3 bases, with 8 bases between them. The germline gives CDR1 LNHDA, CDR2 SQIVND (reference sequence). Written as DNA, the CDR3 is TGTGCCAGTAGTTTCCGGGGCTACGAGCAGTACTTC. Translation gives CASSFRGYEQYF.

The chain joins TRBV21-1 to TRBJ2-3; the D segment call TRBD2 is taken from the table without a DNA check. TRBV21-1 is noted as a pseudogene. CDR3 length equals 19 residues. The CDR3 coding sequence is TGTGCCAGCAGCACCTTAGGACTAGTCACATCTTTCAACACAGATACGCAGTATTTT. Encoded protein: CASSTLGLVTSFNTDTQYF.

V gene TRBV19 combines with J gene TRBJ1-1; no definite D call. Trimming removed 7 bases from V and 2 bases from J, with 14 bases in between. This CDR3 has 14 residues. CDR1 and CDR2 (germline): LNHDA, SQIVND (reference sequence). CDR3 protein: CASNRPGINTEAFF. The CDR3 DNA follows: TGTGCCAGTAACCGCCCGGGAATTAACACTGAAGCTTTCTTT.

The chain recombines TRBV7-2 with TRBJ2-7, with D possibly TRBD2 on 5 matching bases. CDR1 is SGHTA and CDR2 is FQGNSA in the germline V gene. The CDR3 is 17 amino acids. V was pared by 5 bases and J by 2 bases, with 22 bases between. The CDR3 is CASSGMREWSRTYEQYF. CDR3 in DNA: TGTGCCAGCAGCGGTATGAGGGAATGGAGCAGAACCTACGAGCAGTACTTC. The full variable domain, in which reference TRBV7-2 and TRBJ2-7 provide the parts outside the CDR3, is GAGVSQSPSNKVTEKGKDVELRCDPISGHTALYWYRQSLGQGLEFLIYFQGNSAPDKSGLPSDRFSAERTGGSVSTLTIQRTQQEDSAVYLCASSGMREWSRTYEQYFGPGTRLTVT.

This clone occurred a few times. The rearrangement joins TRBV5-1 to TRBJ1-5, with no clear D. CDR1 SGHRS and CDR2 YFSETQ come from the germline V gene. V was clipped by 4 bases and J by 0 bases, with 14 bases between them. The CDR3 is 16 amino acids. The chain's CDR3 is CASSQFGGYSNQPQHF. The CDR3 DNA follows: TGCGCCAGCAGCCAATTCGGCGGTTATAGCAATCAGCCCCAGCATTTT.

This chain uses TRBV5-6 with TRBJ1-2, with TRBD1 matching over 9 bases. CDR3 length: 19 residues. After removal of 0 bases from V and 2 bases from J, the junction contained 14 bases not matched to a gene. Germline V gives CDR1 SGHDT, CDR2 YYEEEE. CDR3 amino acids: CASSLVTYRGPPLNYGYTF. The CDR3 nucleotides read TGTGCCAGCAGCTTGGTCACCTACAGGGGGCCTCCTCTCAACTATGGCTACACCTTC.

J is TRBJ1-2 and V is TRBV5-6; D perhaps matches TRBD1 (5 bases). This CDR3 comprises 12 residues. V lost 4 bases and J lost 9, with 13 bases in between. Germline CDR1 reads SGHDT; CDR2 reads YYEEEE. CDR3 coding DNA: TGTGCCAGCAGCCCTCTCGGGGGGAGCTACACCTTC. Its protein product is CASSPLGGSYTF.

The chain joins TRBV7-8 to TRBJ1-1; D is unclear. The CDR3 contains 15 residues. Between the trimmed V and J ends, which lost 0 bases and 3 bases, there was a span of 11 bases. Germline-derived CDR1 and CDR2 are SGHVS and FQNEAQ. In nucleotides, the CDR3 is TGTGCCAGCAGCTTAGCGCGGTGGAGGGACACTGAAGCTTTCTTT. Residues: CASSLARWRDTEAFF.